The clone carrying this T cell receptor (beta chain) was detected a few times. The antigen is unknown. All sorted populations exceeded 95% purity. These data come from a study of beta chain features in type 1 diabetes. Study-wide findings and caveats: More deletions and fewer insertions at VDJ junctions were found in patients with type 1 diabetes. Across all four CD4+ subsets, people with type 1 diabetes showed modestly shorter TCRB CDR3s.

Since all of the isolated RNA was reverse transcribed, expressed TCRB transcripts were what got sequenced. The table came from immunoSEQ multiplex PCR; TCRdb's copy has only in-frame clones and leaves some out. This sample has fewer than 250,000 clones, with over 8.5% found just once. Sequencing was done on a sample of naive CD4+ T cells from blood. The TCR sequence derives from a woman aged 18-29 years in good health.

The CDR3 protein is CASSVLSRENTEAFF. The CDR3 nucleotides are TGTGCCAGCAGTGTTCTGAGCAGGGAAAACACTGAAGCTTTCTTT. This chain joins TRBV2 and TRBJ1-1, with D maybe TRBD1 (5 bases). V was shortened by 4 bases and J by 2 bases, with 14 bases between the two germline ends. This CDR3 comprises 15 residues. Looked up from germline, CDR1 is SNHLY and CDR2 is FYNNEI.